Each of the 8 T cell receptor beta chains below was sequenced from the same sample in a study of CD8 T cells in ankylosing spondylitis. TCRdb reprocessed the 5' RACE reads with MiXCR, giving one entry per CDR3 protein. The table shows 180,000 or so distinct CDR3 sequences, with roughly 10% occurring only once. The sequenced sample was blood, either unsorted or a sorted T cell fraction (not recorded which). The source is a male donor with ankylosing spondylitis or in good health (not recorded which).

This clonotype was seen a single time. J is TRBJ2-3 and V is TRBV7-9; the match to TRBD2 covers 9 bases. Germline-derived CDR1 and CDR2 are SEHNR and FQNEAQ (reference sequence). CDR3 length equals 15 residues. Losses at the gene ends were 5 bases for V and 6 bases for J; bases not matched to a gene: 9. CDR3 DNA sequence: TGTGCCAGCAGCCTTTGGACTAGCGTCAAGGATACGCAGTATTTT. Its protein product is CASSLWTSVKDTQYF.

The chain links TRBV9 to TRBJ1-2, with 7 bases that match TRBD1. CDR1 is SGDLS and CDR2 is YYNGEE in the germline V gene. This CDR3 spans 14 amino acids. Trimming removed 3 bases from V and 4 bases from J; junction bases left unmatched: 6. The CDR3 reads CASSASRDSYGYTF. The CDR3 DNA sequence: TGTGCCAGCAGCGCTAGCCGGGACAGCTATGGCTACACCTTC.

The CDR3 coding sequence is TGCAGCGTCGTTTTGGACGGGGAGACCCAGTACTTC. Translated, it gives CSVVLDGETQYF. The genes are TRBV29-1 and TRBJ2-5; D is unclear. The ends were cut back, 6 bases at V and 5 bases at J, with 13 bases in the middle. The CDR3 is 12 residues long. Per the germline V gene, CDR1 is SQVTM and CDR2 is ANQGSEA.

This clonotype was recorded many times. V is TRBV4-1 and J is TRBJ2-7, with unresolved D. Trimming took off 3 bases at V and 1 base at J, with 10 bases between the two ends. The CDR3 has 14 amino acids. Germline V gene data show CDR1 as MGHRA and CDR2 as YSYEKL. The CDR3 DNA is TGCGCCAGCAGCCATACAGTTGGTTCCTACGAGCAGTACTTC. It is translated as CASSHTVGSYEQYF.

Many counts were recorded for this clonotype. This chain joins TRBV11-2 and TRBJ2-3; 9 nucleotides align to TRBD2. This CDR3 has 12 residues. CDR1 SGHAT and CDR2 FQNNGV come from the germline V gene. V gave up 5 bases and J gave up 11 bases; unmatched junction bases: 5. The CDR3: CASSRLAGEQYF. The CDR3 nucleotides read TGTGCCAGCAGCCGTTTAGCGGGAGAGCAGTATTTT.

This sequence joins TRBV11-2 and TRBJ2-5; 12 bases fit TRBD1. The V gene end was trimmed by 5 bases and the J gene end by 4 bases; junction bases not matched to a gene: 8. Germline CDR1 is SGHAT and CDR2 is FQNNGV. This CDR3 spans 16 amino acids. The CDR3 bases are TGTGCCAGCAGCCCGGGACAGGGGGCGCGAGTAGAGACCCAGTACTTC. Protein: CASSPGQGARVETQYF.

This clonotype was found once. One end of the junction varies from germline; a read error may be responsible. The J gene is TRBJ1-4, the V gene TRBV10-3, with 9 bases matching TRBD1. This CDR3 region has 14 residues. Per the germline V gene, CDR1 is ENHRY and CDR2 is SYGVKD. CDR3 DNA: TGTGTCATCAGTGAGGGACAGGGCCAGGAAAAACTGTTTTTT. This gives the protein CVISEGQGQEKLFF.

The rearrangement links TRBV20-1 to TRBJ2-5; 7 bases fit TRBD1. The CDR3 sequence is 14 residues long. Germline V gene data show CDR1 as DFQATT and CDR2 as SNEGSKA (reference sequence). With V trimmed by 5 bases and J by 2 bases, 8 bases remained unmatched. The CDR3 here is CSARVTGRQETQYF. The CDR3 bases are TGCAGTGCTCGAGTGACAGGGCGGCAAGAGACCCAGTACTTC.